This T cell receptor (beta chain) comes out of a study of blood T cell repertoires in COVID-19. Germline lookup yields CDR1 KGHSH and CDR2 LQKENI. The germline V and J ends were trimmed by 0 bases and 1 base, with 6 bases remaining between them. This CDR3 spans 14 amino acids. TCRdb keeps only in-frame clones here, not all; method: immunoSEQ multiplex PCR. The sample records about 150,000 clones, about four fifths being singletons. The V call is TRBV18, the J call TRBJ1-1; D is uncertain. The sample taken for sequencing was peripheral blood. The receptor was isolated from a woman aged 55-75 years with acute or convalescent COVID-19. CDR3: CASSPPKPNTEAFF. In nucleotides, the CDR3 is TGTGCCAGCTCACCACCTAAGCCGAACACTGAAGCTTTCTTT. Supplemented by reference TRBV18 and TRBJ1-1, the full variable domain reads NAGVMQNPRHLVRRRGQEARLRCSPMKGHSHVYWYRQLPEEGLKFMVYLQKENIIDESGMPKERFSAEFPKEGPSILRIQQVVRGDSAAYFCASSPPKPNTEAFFGQGTRLTVV.